Included here is one TCR beta chain sequence, with context. The CDR3 length is 16 residues. V lost 0 bases, J lost 7 bases, and 8 bases stayed unmatched. Germline-derived CDR1 and CDR2 are SGDLS and YYNGEE. This sample is part of a study of blood T cell repertoires in COVID-19. Produced via immunoSEQ multiplex PCR; TCRdb's table is partial and in-frame only. The sample has around 150,000 clones; 82% are singletons. The V gene is TRBV9, the J gene TRBJ2-3; TRBD2 matches at 10 bases. The TCR was taken from a woman aged 80 or older with acute or convalescent COVID-19. Source material: peripheral blood. The CDR3 protein is CASSVVAGGPPYTQYF. The CDR3 nucleotides are TGTGCCAGCAGCGTAGTAGCGGGAGGACCCCCTTATACGCAGTATTTT.